This entry lists 20 T cell receptor beta chains sequenced from one sample in a study of early T cells in non-severe SARS-CoV-2 infection (dated by TCRdb to about 2021). The library was prepared using 5' RACE. The instrument given in TCRdb is NextSeq 500. TCRdb's own reprocessing of the public reads used fastp at Q25 and MiXCR and kept productive beta chains. Every entry covers one CDR3 protein and lists the most common genes and DNA from its rows. The sample data list tens of thousands of distinct CDR3 sequences, and approximately 13% of these were observed just once. The ten largest make up roughly 10% of the sample. Input material: whole blood. The receptors were gathered from an adult who was a healthcare worker with PCR-confirmed SARS-CoV-2 infection or an uninfected control (not recorded which).

The chain has TRBV12-3 or TRBV12-4 and TRBJ2-3; TRBD1 agrees at 11 bases. V was pared by 7 bases and J by 3 bases, with 6 bases of the junction left unmatched. The CDR3 covers 15 residues. CDR3 in DNA: TGTGCCAGCAATGCCGGGACAGGGGGAACAGATACGCAGTATTTT. Translating gives CASNAGTGGTDTQYF.

The rearrangement links TRBV18 to TRBJ2-4; TRBD1 might be the D (5 bases). The CDR3 is 16 amino acids. V was cut by 3 bases and J by 8 bases, with 20 bases left in between. The germline CDR1 and CDR2 sequences are KGHSH and LQKENI. CDR3 protein: CASSPGVVQGQDIQYF. CDR3 coding DNA: TGTGCCAGCTCACCGGGTGTTGTTCAGGGCCAGGACATTCAGTACTTC.

In its sample, this clonotype was seen many times. The chain employs TRBV5-1 and TRBJ2-5; 7 bases match TRBD1. The CDR3 is 15 amino acids. J lost 5 bases, V lost 0 bases, and 7 bases had no gene match. Germline CDR1 SGHRS, CDR2 YFSETQ. Here the CDR3 reads CASSLGLTGVETQYF. CDR3 coding DNA: TGCGCCAGCAGCTTGGGTCTCACAGGGGTGGAGACCCAGTACTTC. Using reference TRBV5-1 and TRBJ2-5 for the parts outside the CDR3, the full variable domain is KAGVTQTPRYLIKTRGQQVTLSCSPISGHRSVSWYQQTPGQGLQFLFEYFSETQRNKGNFPGRFSGRQFSNSRSEMNVSTLELGDSALYLCASSLGLTGVETQYFGPGTRLLVL.

This clonotype was counted many times. The chain employs TRBV7-6 and TRBJ2-7, with a tentative D call TRBD2 (5 bases). This CDR3 has 16 amino acids. Germline CDR1 SGHVS, CDR2 FNYEAQ. V lost 5 bases and J lost 2, with 19 bases in between. The CDR3 nucleotides are TGTGCCAGCAGCCTCCTAGGAGGTGTACCGGCCTACGAGCAGTACTTC. Amino acids: CASSLLGGVPAYEQYF.

There are many counts of this clonotype. The chain employs TRBV29-1 and TRBJ2-7; 14 bases fit TRBD2. V trimming: 6 bases; J trimming: 4 bases; junction bases outside the gene matches: 14. Germline V gene lookup returns CDR1 SQVTM and CDR2 ANQGSEA. The CDR3 length is 17 residues. CDR3 residues: CSVSGTSGRLERYEQYF. The CDR3 DNA reads as TGCAGCGTCTCCGGGACTAGCGGGAGATTGGAGAGGTACGAGCAGTACTTC.

The genes are TRBV29-1 and TRBJ1-4; tentatively, D is TRBD1 (5 bases). V lost 4 bases and J lost 6, with 15 bases in between. The germline gives CDR1 SQVTM, CDR2 ANQGSEA. CDR3 size: 14 residues. The CDR3 here is CSVAWNGGDEKLFF. The CDR3 bases are TGCAGCGTTGCCTGGAATGGGGGGGATGAAAAACTGTTTTTT.

The gene calls are TRBV20-1 and TRBJ2-7, with TRBD2 matching 7 bases. This CDR3 comprises 13 residues. Germline values: CDR1 DFQATT, CDR2 SNEGSKA (reference sequence). The CDR3 nucleotides are TGCAGCCTGGCTCGTTGGGGGGGGTACGAGCAGTACTTC. The encoded protein is CSLARWGGYEQYF.

This clonotype was observed many times. The chain couples TRBV5-1 to TRBJ2-5, with D perhaps matching TRBD2 (7 bases). The germline V gene encodes CDR1 SGHRS and CDR2 YFSETQ. This CDR3 spans 14 amino acids. The V end was cut by 3 bases, the J end by 3 bases, with 12 bases between. CDR3 region: CASSSLGGEETQYF. CDR3 nucleotide sequence: TGCGCCAGCAGCTCTCTAGGGGGGGAAGAGACCCAGTACTTC.

In its sample, this clonotype was seen many times. The rearrangement links TRBV11-2 to TRBJ2-3; unclear D gene. Trimming took off 1 base at V and 4 bases at J, with 6 bases between the two ends. The CDR3 sequence is 13 residues long. Germline CDR1 SGHAT, CDR2 FQNNGV. Here the CDR3 reads CASSLAESDTQYF. In DNA form, the CDR3 reads TGTGCCAGCAGCTTAGCGGAATCAGATACGCAGTATTTT.

The sample holds many counts of this clonotype. CDR3 loop: CASSYSQQEGTEAFF. CDR3 sequence (DNA): TGTGCCAGCAGTTACTCGCAGCAGGAGGGCACTGAAGCTTTCTTT. V and J are TRBV6-2 or TRBV6-3 and TRBJ1-1, with D hard to call. The CDR3 sequence is 15 residues long. Germline V gene sequence: CDR1 MNHEY, CDR2 SVGEGT. V lost 0 bases to trimming and J lost 4 bases, with 12 bases between them.

The chain carries TRBV6-1 and TRBJ2-7, with D tentatively TRBD1 or TRBD2 (6 bases each). The CDR3 runs 14 residues. The V end was cut by 6 bases, the J end by 5 bases, with 17 bases between. Per the germline V gene, CDR1 is MNHNS and CDR2 is SASEGT. CDR3 DNA sequence: TGTGCCAGCAGCCCTAGAGGGGGGCTAGACGAGCAGTACTTC. This translates into CASSPRGGLDEQYF.

This clonotype was found a few times. This chain uses TRBV29-1 with TRBJ2-1; 15 nucleotides agree with TRBD2. V gave up 2 bases and J gave up 7 bases; unmatched junction bases: 6. CDR1 and CDR2 (germline): SQVTM, ANQGSEA. CDR3 length: 16 residues. The CDR3 loop reads CSVETRTSGRVNEQFF. The CDR3 DNA is TGCAGCGTTGAAACTCGGACTAGCGGGAGGGTAAATGAGCAGTTCTTC.

This clonotype was counted a few times. The V gene is TRBV29-1, the J gene TRBJ2-3; 11 positions agree with TRBD1. Germline assignment: CDR1 SQVTM and CDR2 ANQGSEA. The CDR3 extends over 14 amino acids. The V gene end was trimmed by 7 bases and the J gene end by 2 bases; junction bases not matched to a gene: 5. The CDR3 coding sequence is TGCAGCGGGGGACAGGGGGTCCTCACAGATACGCAGTATTTT. Translated, it gives CSGGQGVLTDTQYF.

The J gene is TRBJ2-3, the V gene TRBV12-3 or TRBV12-4, with 7 positions matching TRBD1. CDR3 length: 15 residues. With 6 bases clipped from V and 1 base from J, the junction kept 7 bases outside the gene matches. This chain's CDR3 is CASSLTGTGTDTQYF. CDR3 sequence (DNA): TGTGCCAGCAGCCTTACAGGGACAGGCACAGATACGCAGTATTTT.

This clonotype was seen ten or more times. CDR3 nucleotide sequence: TGCGCCAGCAGCCAGAGAAAGGCAGAATACAATGAGCAGTTCTTC. Amino acid sequence: CASSQRKAEYNEQFF. This rearrangement joins TRBV5-1 to TRBJ2-1; D is unclear. This CDR3 has 15 amino acids. V was cut by 4 bases and J by 4 bases, with 15 bases left in between. The V gene's germline CDR1 is SGHRS and CDR2 YFSETQ. Full variable domain (remainder filled in from reference TRBV5-1 and TRBJ2-1): KAGVTQTPRYLIKTRGQQVTLSCSPISGHRSVSWYQQTPGQGLQFLFEYFSETQRNKGNFPGRFSGRQFSNSRSEMNVSTLELGDSALYLCASSQRKAEYNEQFFGPGTRLTVL.

The DNA for the CDR3 is TGTGCCAGCAGCTCCGACAGGGTGTGGGGCTACACCTTC. It translates to CASSSDRVWGYTF. This chain joins TRBV6-1 and TRBJ1-2; TRBD1 matches 7 bases. With V trimmed by 6 bases and J by 8 bases, 9 bases remained unmatched. Germline lookup yields CDR1 MNHNS and CDR2 SASEGT. The CDR3 has 13 amino acids.

On this clonotype: This sequence may be a read error, since a much larger clone differs from it by one base. The chain employs TRBV30 and TRBJ1-1; the D gene is possibly TRBD1 (5 bases). This CDR3 is 13 amino acids long. Germline V lookup: CDR1 GTSNPN, CDR2 SVGIG (reference sequence). The CDR3 region is CAWGPQANTEASF. CDR3 DNA: TGTGCCTGGGGACCACAGGCGAACACTGAAGCTTCCTTT.

This clonotype was observed at least ten times. This sequence joins TRBV25-1 and TRBJ1-1; D is undetermined. This CDR3 spans 16 amino acids. The V end lost 3 bases, the J end lost 3 bases, and 17 bases lay between the germline ends. Looked up from germline, CDR1 is MGHDK and CDR2 is SYGVNS. CDR3 sequence (DNA): TGTGCCAGCAGTGACTCAAGGAGCCGCGGCCACACTGAAGCTTTCTTT. It yields the protein CASSDSRSRGHTEAFF.

This clonotype has a count of ten or more. V is TRBV20-1 and J is TRBJ1-6, with a tentative D call TRBD1 (6 bases). Trimming left V 4 bases short and J 15 bases short, with 22 bases between. Per germline, CDR1 DFQATT and CDR2 SNEGSKA (reference sequence). This CDR3 contains 14 residues. CDR3 in amino acids: CSATPGHGEKGLHF. The CDR3 nucleotides read TGCAGTGCTACTCCGGGACACGGGGAGAAGGGCCTCCACTTT.

This clonotype was recorded many times. This chain links TRBV5-1 with TRBJ2-2, with D possibly being TRBD2 (5 bases). Trimming removed 4 bases at V and 1 base at J, with 5 bases between. Looked up from germline, CDR1 is SGHRS and CDR2 is YFSETQ. The CDR3 extends over 13 amino acids. For the CDR3, the DNA is TGCGCCAGCAGCGGAGGGAACACCGGGGAGCTGTTTTTT. Translating it yields CASSGGNTGELFF.